This T cell receptor beta chain was retrieved from a study of human T cells and chemical hapten exposure. Study context: Across the whole study, which lasted about 23 weeks, patients were given diphenylcyclopropenone on the scalp once a week.

MiXCR, applied by TCRdb to the RACE reads, yields one record per CDR3 protein. The sample records under 100,000 distinct CDR3 sequences, roughly 10% being singletons. The sample's time point: patch test 2, 6 weeks after DPC sensitization. Documented treatment: therapeutic diphenylcyclopropenone sensitization with weekly scalp DPC. A few counts support this clonotype. Its antigen is not identified. V dropped 6 bases and J dropped 6 bases, with 12 bases sitting between them. Germline V gene data show CDR1 as MDHEN and CDR2 as SYDVKM. CDR3 length: 13 amino acids. Study outcomes and limitations: There was a positive correlation between PT1 expanded TCR counts and patch test score. The study found expanded TCRs formed significantly more large CDR3 similarity clusters than controls.

This sample comprised whole blood, obtained in connection with sensitization to the hapten diphenylcyclopropenone (DPC). The sequence was obtained from a woman in her twenties or thirties with alopecia areata. Some clones in this sample may be carry-over from other donors' samples. The chain links TRBV28 to TRBJ1-5; D is uncertain. CDR3 sequence (DNA): TGTGCCAGCAGCCCTCCTGGACTTCAGCCCCAGCATTTT. It yields the protein CASSPPGLQPQHF.